This TCR beta chain was captured in a study of tissue T cells after allogeneic stem cell transplantation. As for the study in general: This research-autopsy study prospectively enrolled adult allogeneic hematopoietic cell transplant recipients with steroid-refractory graft-versus-host disease.

Details on this clone: The antigen remains undetermined.

Notes on the study in general: Blood and spleen captured only part of the tissue TCR repertoire.

V was pared by 6 bases and J by 1 base, with 9 bases of the junction left unmatched. Germline lookup yields CDR1 MNHEY and CDR2 SMNVEV (reference sequence). The CDR3 loop spans 17 amino acids. The repertoire was sequenced with immunoSEQ multiplex PCR; TCRdb's copy has only in-frame clones and lacks some. Among 42,000 or so clones listed, roughly 92% were seen once. This TCR came from a woman aged 40-69 years who later had graft-versus-host disease after an allogeneic stem cell transplant. The chain couples TRBV27 to TRBJ2-1; 10 bases match TRBD2. The sample was blood, taken before transplantation. This chain's CDR3 is CASRTARTSGSYNEQFF. The CDR3 DNA reads as TGTGCCAGCAGGACAGCTAGGACTAGCGGTTCCTACAATGAGCAGTTCTTC.